This TCR beta chain was recovered during a study of cytomegalovirus exposure and HLA in healthy donors. Study in general: An early data release held around 80 million unique TCRs from HLA-typed donors.

This clone was seen only once. The antigen is undetermined. V shed 7 bases and J 7 bases; nucleotides not matched to a gene: 6. Germline V gene lookup returns CDR1 LNHDA and CDR2 SQIVND (reference sequence). The CDR3 totals 13 residues. In the PCR, 60 Vbeta and 13 Jbeta primers were used. Sequencing used immunoSEQ multiplex PCR; TCRdb keeps in-frame clones, though not all of them. Of some 130,000 clones in the sample, about 74% were seen once. Study-level findings and limits: Reports indicated that the classifier achieved high specificity and sensitivity in diagnosing cytomegalovirus status. As a later analysis showed, a missense DCLRE1C variant was linked to trimming of TCR beta V- and J-genes.

Sequenced: PBMCs. This chain links TRBV19 with TRBJ2-1, with 8 bases lining up with TRBD2. The TCR originated in a woman aged 50 to 60 in good health and CMV-seropositive. CDR3 residues: CASNPGLGNEQFF. The CDR3 coding sequence is TGTGCCAGTAACCCGGGACTAGGAAATGAGCAGTTCTTC. The variable domain in full, with the rest retrieved from reference TRBV19 and TRBJ2-1, is DGGITQSPKYLFRKEGQNVTLSCEQNLNHDAMYWYRQDPGQGLRLIYYSQIVNDFQKGDIAEGYSVSREKKESFPLTVTSAQKNPTAFYLCASNPGLGNEQFFGPGTRLTVL.